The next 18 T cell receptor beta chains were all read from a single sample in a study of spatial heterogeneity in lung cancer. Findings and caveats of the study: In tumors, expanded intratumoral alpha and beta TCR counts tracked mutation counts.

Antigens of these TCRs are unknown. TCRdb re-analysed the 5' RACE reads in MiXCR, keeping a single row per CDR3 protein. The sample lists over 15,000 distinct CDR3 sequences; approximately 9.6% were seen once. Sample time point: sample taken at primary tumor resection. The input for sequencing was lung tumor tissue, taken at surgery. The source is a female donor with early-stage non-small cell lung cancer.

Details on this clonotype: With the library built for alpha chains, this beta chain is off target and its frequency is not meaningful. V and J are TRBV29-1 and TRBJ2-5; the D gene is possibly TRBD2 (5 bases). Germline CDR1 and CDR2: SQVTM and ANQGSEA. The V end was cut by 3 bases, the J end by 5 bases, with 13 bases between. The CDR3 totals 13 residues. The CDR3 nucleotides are TGCAGCGTTGACCCCGAGGGAAGGGAGACCCAGTACTTC. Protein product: CSVDPEGRETQYF.

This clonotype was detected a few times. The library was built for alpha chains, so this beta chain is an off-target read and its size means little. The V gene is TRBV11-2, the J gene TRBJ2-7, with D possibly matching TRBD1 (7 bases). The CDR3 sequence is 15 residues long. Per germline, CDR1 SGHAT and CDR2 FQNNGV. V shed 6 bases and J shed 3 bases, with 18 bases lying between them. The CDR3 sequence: CASSLPQGGNYEQYF. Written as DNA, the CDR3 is TGTGCCAGCAGTTTACCTCAGGGGGGAAACTACGAGCAGTACTTC.

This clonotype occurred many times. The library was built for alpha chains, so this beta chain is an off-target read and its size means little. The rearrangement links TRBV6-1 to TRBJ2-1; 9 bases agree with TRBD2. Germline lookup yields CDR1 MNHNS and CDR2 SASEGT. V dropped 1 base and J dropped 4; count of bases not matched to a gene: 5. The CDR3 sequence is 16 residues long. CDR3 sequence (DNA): TGTGCCAGCAGTGAAGAAACTAGCGGGCGATACAATGAGCAGTTCTTC. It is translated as CASSEETSGRYNEQFF.

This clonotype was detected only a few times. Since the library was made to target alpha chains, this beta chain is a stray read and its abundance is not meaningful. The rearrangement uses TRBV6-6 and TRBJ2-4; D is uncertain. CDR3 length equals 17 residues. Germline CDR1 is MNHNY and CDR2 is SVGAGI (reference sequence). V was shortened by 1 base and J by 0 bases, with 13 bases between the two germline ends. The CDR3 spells CASSYLNRLLAKNIQYF. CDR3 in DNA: TGTGCCAGCAGTTACTTAAACCGGCTTTTAGCCAAAAACATTCAGTACTTC.

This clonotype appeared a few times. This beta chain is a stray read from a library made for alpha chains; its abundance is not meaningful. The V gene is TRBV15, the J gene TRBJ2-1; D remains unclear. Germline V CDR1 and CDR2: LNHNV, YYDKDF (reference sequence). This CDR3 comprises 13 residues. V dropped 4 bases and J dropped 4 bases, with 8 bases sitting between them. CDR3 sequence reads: CATSTFFYNEQFF. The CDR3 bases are TGTGCCACCAGCACGTTCTTTTACAATGAGCAGTTCTTC.

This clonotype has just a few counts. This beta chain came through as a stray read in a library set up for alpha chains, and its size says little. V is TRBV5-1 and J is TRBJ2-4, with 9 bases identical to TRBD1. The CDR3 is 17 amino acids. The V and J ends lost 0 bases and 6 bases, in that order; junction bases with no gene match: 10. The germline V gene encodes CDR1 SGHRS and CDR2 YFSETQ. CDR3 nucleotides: TGCGCCAGCAGCTTGGAGAGGACAGGGGCCACCGGAAACATTCAGTACTTC. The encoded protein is CASSLERTGATGNIQYF.

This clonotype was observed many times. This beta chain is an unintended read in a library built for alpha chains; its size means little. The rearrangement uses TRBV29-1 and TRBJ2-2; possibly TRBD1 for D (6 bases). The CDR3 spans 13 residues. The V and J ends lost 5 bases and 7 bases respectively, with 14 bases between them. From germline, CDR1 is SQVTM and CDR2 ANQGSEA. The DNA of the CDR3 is TGCAGCGTTAGGGACACCCGTGGCGGGGAGCTGTTTTTT. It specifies CSVRDTRGGELFF.

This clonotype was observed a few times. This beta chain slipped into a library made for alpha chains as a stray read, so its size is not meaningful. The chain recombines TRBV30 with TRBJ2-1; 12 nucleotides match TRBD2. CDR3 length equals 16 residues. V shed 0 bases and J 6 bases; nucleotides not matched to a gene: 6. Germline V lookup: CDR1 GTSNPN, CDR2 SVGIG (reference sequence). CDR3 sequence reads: CAWSVLSSGGANEQFF. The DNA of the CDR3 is TGTGCCTGGAGTGTACTATCTAGCGGGGGGGCCAATGAGCAGTTCTTC.

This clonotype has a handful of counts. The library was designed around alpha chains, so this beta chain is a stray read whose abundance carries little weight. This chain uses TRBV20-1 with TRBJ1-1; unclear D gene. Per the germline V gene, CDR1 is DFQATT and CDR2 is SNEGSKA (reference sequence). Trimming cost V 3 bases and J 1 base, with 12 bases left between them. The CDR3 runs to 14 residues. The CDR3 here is CSASRVGRNTEAFF. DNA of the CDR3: TGCAGTGCTAGTAGGGTTGGCAGGAACACTGAAGCTTTCTTT.

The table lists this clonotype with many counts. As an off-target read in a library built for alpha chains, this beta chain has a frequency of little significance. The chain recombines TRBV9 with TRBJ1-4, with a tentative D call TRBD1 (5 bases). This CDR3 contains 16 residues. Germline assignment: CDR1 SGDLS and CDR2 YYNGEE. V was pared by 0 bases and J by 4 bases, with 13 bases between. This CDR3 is CASSVAGQSDNEKLFF. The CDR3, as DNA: TGTGCCAGCAGCGTAGCCGGACAATCAGATAATGAAAAACTGTTTTTT.

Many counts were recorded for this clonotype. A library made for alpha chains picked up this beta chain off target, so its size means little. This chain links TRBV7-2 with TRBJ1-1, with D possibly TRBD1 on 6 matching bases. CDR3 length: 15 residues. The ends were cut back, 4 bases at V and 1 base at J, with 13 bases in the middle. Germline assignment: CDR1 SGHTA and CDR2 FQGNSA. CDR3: CASSSPRTENTEAFF. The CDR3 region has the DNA TGTGCCAGCAGCTCCCCCCGGACAGAGAACACTGAAGCTTTCTTT.

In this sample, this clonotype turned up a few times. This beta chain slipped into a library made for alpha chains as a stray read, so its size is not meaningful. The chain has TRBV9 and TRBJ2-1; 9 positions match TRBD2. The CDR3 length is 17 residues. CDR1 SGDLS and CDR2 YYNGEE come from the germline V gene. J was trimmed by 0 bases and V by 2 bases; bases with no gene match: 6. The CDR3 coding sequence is TGTGCCAGCAGCGTTTCAGCGGGGGGCTCCTCCTACAATGAGCAGTTCTTC. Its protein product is CASSVSAGGSSYNEQFF.

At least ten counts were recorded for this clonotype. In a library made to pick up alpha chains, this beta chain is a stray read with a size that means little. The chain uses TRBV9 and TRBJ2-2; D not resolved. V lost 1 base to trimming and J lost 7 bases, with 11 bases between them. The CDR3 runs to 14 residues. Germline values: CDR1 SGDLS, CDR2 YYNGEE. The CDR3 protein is CASSVQEQHGELFF. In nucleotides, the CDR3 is TGTGCCAGCAGCGTACAGGAGCAGCACGGGGAGCTGTTTTTT.

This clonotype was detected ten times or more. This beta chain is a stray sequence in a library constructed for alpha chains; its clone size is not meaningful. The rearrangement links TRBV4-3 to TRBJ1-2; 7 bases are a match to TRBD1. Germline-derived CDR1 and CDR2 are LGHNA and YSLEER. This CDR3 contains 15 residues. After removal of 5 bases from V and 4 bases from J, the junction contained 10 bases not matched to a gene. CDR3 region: CASSYAGTAGYGYTF. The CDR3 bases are TGCGCCAGCAGCTACGCCGGGACAGCGGGCTATGGCTACACCTTC.

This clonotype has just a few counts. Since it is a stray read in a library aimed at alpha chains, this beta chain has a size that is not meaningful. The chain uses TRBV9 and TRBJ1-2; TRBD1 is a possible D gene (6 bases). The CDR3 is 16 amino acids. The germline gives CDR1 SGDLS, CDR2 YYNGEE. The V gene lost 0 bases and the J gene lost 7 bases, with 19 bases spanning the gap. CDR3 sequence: CASSVGGGTQVGGYTF. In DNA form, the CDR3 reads TGTGCCAGCAGCGTAGGTGGGGGCACGCAAGTCGGTGGCTACACCTTC.

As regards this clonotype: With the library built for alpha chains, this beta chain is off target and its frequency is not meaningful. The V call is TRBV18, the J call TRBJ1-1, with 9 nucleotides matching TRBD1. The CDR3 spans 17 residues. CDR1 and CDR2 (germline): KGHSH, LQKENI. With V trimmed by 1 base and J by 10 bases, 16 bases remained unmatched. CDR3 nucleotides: TGTGCCAGCTCACCACTAGAACAGGGGGCGCGATTGGTCCTAGCTTTCTTT. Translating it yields CASSPLEQGARLVLAFF.

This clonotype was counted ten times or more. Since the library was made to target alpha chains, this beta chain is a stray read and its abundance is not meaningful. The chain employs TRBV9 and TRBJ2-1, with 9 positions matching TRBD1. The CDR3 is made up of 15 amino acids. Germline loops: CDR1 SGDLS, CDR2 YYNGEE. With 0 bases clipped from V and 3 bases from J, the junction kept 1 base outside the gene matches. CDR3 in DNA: TGTGCCAGCAGCGTAGAGGACAGGGGCTACAATGAGCAGTTCTTC. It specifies CASSVEDRGYNEQFF.

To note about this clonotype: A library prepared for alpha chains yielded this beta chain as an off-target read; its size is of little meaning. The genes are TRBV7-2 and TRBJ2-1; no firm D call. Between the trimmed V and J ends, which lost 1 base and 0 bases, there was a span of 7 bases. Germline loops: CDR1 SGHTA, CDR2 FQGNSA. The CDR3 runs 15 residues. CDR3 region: CASSLGPGSYNEQFF. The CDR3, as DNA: TGTGCCAGCAGCTTAGGGCCAGGCTCCTACAATGAGCAGTTCTTC.